This T cell receptor (beta chain) originates from a study of blood T cell repertoires in COVID-19. Looking at the study overall: Samples of COVID-19 (acute and convalescent) were obtained from the United States, Italy and Spain. T cells, B-cell-depleted T cells, or PBMCs provided the cDNA or gDNA that served as material.

Per the original methods: Reference gene primer amplification gave nucleated cell count estimates. Sequencing was performed with immunoSEQ multiplex PCR; in TCRdb, only in-frame clones are kept and a portion is missing. V and J calls and clone size are given by that table; D and trimming were obtained from the DNA. Seen here are hundreds of thousands of clones, approximately 90% observed once, and the top ten hold about 1.5%. This sequence originates from a woman in her twenties or thirties with active or convalescent COVID-19. Sequenced input: peripheral blood.

The CDR3 DNA sequence: TGTGCCAGCAGCTTAGTCTCGGGAGGGTTCTACAATGAGCAGTTCTTC. It codes for CASSLVSGGFYNEQFF. The rearrangement joins TRBV7-9 to TRBJ2-1, with 8 nucleotides matching TRBD2. Trimming removed 1 base from V and 3 bases from J; junction bases left unmatched: 5. The germline V gene has CDR1 SEHNR and CDR2 FQNEAQ (reference sequence). The CDR3 is made up of 16 amino acids.